This T cell receptor beta chain is drawn from a study of early T cells in non-severe SARS-CoV-2 infection. Study information: Alpha and beta chains were unpaired, from unsorted whole-blood bulk RNA.

Attached unique molecular identifiers marked individual cDNA molecules. Each CDR3 protein is one row after TCRdb ran MiXCR on the 5' RACE reads. The table lists 40,000 to 45,000 distinct CDR3 sequences, 9% to 15% of them singletons, with more than 15% in the top ten. The study's findings and limits: VDJdb matching, biased toward anti-spike CD8 responses, missed private and CD4 specificities.

CDR3 length: 13 residues. Per the germline V gene, CDR1 is SQVTM and CDR2 is ANQGSEA. The V gene lost 4 bases and the J gene lost 4 bases, with 13 bases spanning the gap. As for this clonotype: Its antigen remains unidentified.

The clonotype was recovered from an adult who was a healthcare worker with PCR-confirmed SARS-CoV-2 infection or an uninfected control (not recorded which). The chain has TRBV29-1 and TRBJ1-2; D is unresolved. The sequencing input was whole blood. As DNA, the CDR3 is TGCAGCGTTGTTGAAGAGGCGGGCTATGGCTACACCTTC. Protein product: CSVVEEAGYGYTF. Based on the CDR3 plus reference TRBV29-1 and TRBJ1-2, the full variable domain is SAVISQKPSRDICQRGTSLTIQCQVDSQVTMMFWYRQQPGQSLTLIATANQGSEATYESGFVIDKFPISRPNLTFSTLTVSNMSPEDSSIYLCSVVEEAGYGYTFGSGTRLTVV.